Included here is one T cell receptor beta chain sequence, with context. Its antigen is not known. This sample is part of a study of cytomegalovirus exposure and HLA in healthy donors. Notes on the study in general: In a later analysis, HLA-associated beta chains showed higher expansion and lower generation probabilities than comparable chains.

PCR was performed using 60 Vbeta and 13 Jbeta primers. Assay: immunoSEQ multiplex PCR; the TCRdb copy retains only in-frame clones and omits some. The profile shows about 130,000 clones, under 85% of them singletons. CDR1 is SGHNT, CDR2 YYREEE, per germline (reference sequence). This CDR3 has 13 residues. Trimming cost V 3 bases and J 8 bases, with 14 bases left between them. V and J are TRBV5-4 and TRBJ1-2, with no clear D. This sequence was found in a man younger than 45 in good health and CMV-seronegative. The sample taken for sequencing was PBMCs. CDR3 bases: TGTGCCAGCAGCTCTCCCGGTTTGCGGGGCTACACCTTC. This gives the protein CASSSPGLRGYTF.